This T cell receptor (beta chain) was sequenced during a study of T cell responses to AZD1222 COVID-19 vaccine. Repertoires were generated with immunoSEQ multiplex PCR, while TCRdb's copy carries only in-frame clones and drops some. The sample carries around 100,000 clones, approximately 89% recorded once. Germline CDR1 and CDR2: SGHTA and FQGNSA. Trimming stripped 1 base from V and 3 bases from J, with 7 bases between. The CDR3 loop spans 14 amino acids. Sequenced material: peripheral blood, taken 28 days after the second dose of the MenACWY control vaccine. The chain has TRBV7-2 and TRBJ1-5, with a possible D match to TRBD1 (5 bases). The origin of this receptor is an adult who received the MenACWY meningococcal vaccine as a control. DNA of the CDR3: TGTGCCAGCAGCTTAGGGGACTACAATCAGCCCCAGCATTTT. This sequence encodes CASSLGDYNQPQHF.